This T cell receptor beta chain derives from a study of T-cell reconstitution after alpha-beta-depleted transplantation in children. V lost 6 bases and J lost 4; bases outside the gene matches: 5. Germline values: CDR1 MDHEN, CDR2 SYDVKM. The CDR3 runs 14 residues. The TCRbeta library was prepared with unique molecular identifiers. TCRdb recomputed calls from the PCR reads with MiXCR, one row per CDR3 protein. Of 150,000 to 200,000 distinct CDR3 sequences listed, around 10% are singletons. This clonotype occurred many times. The receptor comes from a boy aged 2-15 years with acute myeloid leukemia, due to receive a stem cell transplant. The material sequenced was PBMCs, taken before TCRalphabeta/CD19-depleted stem cell transplant. The rearrangement links TRBV28 to TRBJ2-7, with 11 nucleotides matching TRBD2. CDR3: CASRPGTSGYEQYF. As DNA, the CDR3 is TGTGCCAGCAGGCCCGGGACTAGCGGTTACGAGCAGTACTTC. The full variable domain, its missing parts supplied by reference TRBV28 and TRBJ2-7, is DVKVTQSSRYLVKRTGEKVFLECVQDMDHENMFWYRQDPGLGLRLIYFSYDVKMKEKGDIPEGYSVSREKKERFSLILESASTNQTSMYLCASRPGTSGYEQYFGPGTRLTVT.